This T cell receptor beta chain was recovered during a study of cytomegalovirus exposure and HLA in healthy donors. Study outcomes and limitations: As a later analysis revealed, most CMV-associated TCR beta chains appeared HLA-restricted. Roughly uniform sequencing depth across donors was assumed, possibly incorrectly. Most likely, a cluster of highly shared sequence variants arose as a sequencing artifact. A classifier reportedly called cytomegalovirus status with high sensitivity and specificity.

Primers: 60 Vbeta forward and 13 Jbeta reverse. Some clones are missing from TCRdb's copy, which holds only in-frame ones; the method was immunoSEQ multiplex PCR. The data hold about 160,000 clones, with roughly 87% observed a single time. About this clone: What it binds is unknown.

The germline CDR1 and CDR2 sequences are SEHNR and FQNEAQ (reference sequence). The CDR3 is made up of 13 amino acids. V was cut by 11 bases and J by 1 base, with 15 bases left in between. The rearrangement links TRBV7-9 to TRBJ2-7; possibly TRBD2 for D (5 bases). The TCR sequence derives from a girl aged 10-17 years in good health and CMV-seropositive. The sequencing sample was made of PBMCs. The CDR3 sequence is CAGASRESYEQYF. The CDR3 bases are TGTGCCGGCGCCAGCCGGGAATCCTACGAGCAGTACTTC.